These 2 T cell receptor beta chains were all obtained from the same sample, sequenced in a study of OX40 agonist ivuxolimab in advanced cancers. The library was prepared using the immunoSEQ multiplex PCR assay. In its TCRdb copy, this immuneACCESS table keeps in-frame sequences only and misses some clones. Where compared with another copy, unresolved V genes explain less than half of these, and the others have no known cause. The table for this sample lists over 40,000 clones; roughly 86% of them were counted only once. Of the sample, 3.6% falls within the top ten clones. The sample was CD4+ or CD8+ T cells sorted from blood, taken in a trial of the OX40 agonist ivuxolimab. The receptor source for this set is an adult with an advanced solid tumor such as melanoma, head and neck, liver or kidney cancer.

The chain links TRBV10-1 to TRBJ2-2; the D gene is possibly TRBD1 (6 bases). V was clipped by 3 bases and J by 0 bases, with 11 bases between them. The CDR3 is 16 residues long. Germline CDR1 WNHNN, CDR2 SYGVQD (reference sequence). The DNA of the CDR3 is TGCGCCAGCAGTGATCCAGGGGACGCGAACACCGGGGAGCTGTTTTTT. Amino acids: CASSDPGDANTGELFF.

As concerns this clone: Other nucleotide sequences in the sample specify the same CDR3. The J gene is TRBJ1-2, the V gene TRBV28; weak D call: TRBD1 (6 bases). With 5 bases removed from V and 4 bases from J, the gap between germline ends came to 23 bases. CDR3 size: 17 residues. Germline assignment: CDR1 MDHEN and CDR2 SYDVKM. CDR3: CASSVYSGGGWGYGYTF. The CDR3 DNA reads TGTGCCAGCAGTGTTTATTCGGGGGGGGGCTGGGGCTATGGCTACACCTTC.